These T cell receptor beta chains were read from a single sample in a study of blood T cell repertoires in COVID-19. Only in-frame clones appear in the TCRdb table, and some are missing; sequencing was by immunoSEQ multiplex PCR. Found here are about 260,000 clones, approximately 86% of them singletons; the top ten hold over 4%. Material for sequencing was peripheral blood. These receptors were taken from an older woman with COVID-19, enrolled during active disease. The CDR3 runs from the conserved cysteine through the conserved F or W. The D gene is left open where the match is weak. Clone size is not always given. Where it is, it says once, few, many or a class for expanded clones.

J gene: TRBJ2-6; clone size: NA; D gene: TRBD2; V gene: TRBV4-1; CDR3 length: 18; CDR3 protein: CASSPGLAGGSGANVLTF; CDR3 DNA: TGCGCCAGCAGCCCGGGACTAGCGGGAGGATCTGGGGCCAACGTCCTGACTTTC
J gene: TRBJ2-6; clone size: NA; D gene: TRBD2; V gene: TRBV7-9; CDR3 length: 16; CDR3 protein: CASSFSGGHGANVLTF; CDR3 DNA: TGTGCCAGCAGCTTTTCGGGAGGGCATGGGGCCAACGTCCTGACTTTC
J gene: TRBJ2-4; clone size: NA; D gene: TRBD2; V gene: TRBV12-3/TRBV12-4; CDR3 length: 13; CDR3 protein: CASSSSGSNIQYF; CDR3 DNA: TGTGCCAGCAGTTCTAGCGGGAGCAACATTCAGTACTTC
J gene: TRBJ2-2; clone size: few; D gene: TRBD2; V gene: TRBV9; CDR3 length: 14; CDR3 protein: CASNPTSVPGELFF; CDR3 DNA: TGTGCCAGCAACCCAACTAGCGTCCCCGGGGAGCTGTTTTTT
J gene: TRBJ2-7; clone size: NA; D gene: TRBD2; V gene: TRBV30; CDR3 length: 15; CDR3 protein: CAFSTGTSGRAEQYF; CDR3 DNA: TGTGCCTTTTCAACCGGGACTAGCGGGAGAGCCGAGCAGTACTTC
J gene: TRBJ2-7; clone size: NA; D gene: NA; V gene: TRBV5-1; CDR3 length: 13; CDR3 protein: CASSRGEPYEQYF; CDR3 DNA: TGCGCCAGCAGCCGCGGTGAACCCTACGAGCAGTACTTC
J gene: TRBJ1-5; clone size: once; D gene: NA; V gene: TRBV10-3; CDR3 length: 17; CDR3 protein: CAISDPSGGAGSQPQHF; CDR3 DNA: TGTGCCATCAGTGACCCAAGCGGGGGGGCGGGTAGCCAGCCCCAGCATTTT
J gene: TRBJ2-1; clone size: NA; D gene: TRBD1; V gene: TRBV14; CDR3 length: 17; CDR3 protein: CASSQDTRDRINTEQFF; CDR3 DNA: TGTGCCAGCAGCCAAGATACCCGGGACAGAATAAACACTGAGCAGTTCTTC
J gene: TRBJ2-1; clone size: NA; D gene: TRBD2; V gene: TRBV5-1; CDR3 length: 15; CDR3 protein: CASSPGTSGYNEQFF; CDR3 DNA: TGCGCCAGCAGCCCCGGGACTAGCGGCTACAATGAGCAGTTCTTC
J gene: TRBJ2-7; clone size: NA; D gene: NA; V gene: TRBV7-9; CDR3 length: 16; CDR3 protein: CASSRDSFLPSYEQYF; CDR3 DNA: TGTGCCAGCAGTAGGGACTCCTTCTTACCTTCCTACGAGCAGTACTTC
J gene: TRBJ1-6; clone size: few; D gene: TRBD1; V gene: TRBV30; CDR3 length: 15; CDR3 protein: CAWSVPTGGVSPLHF; CDR3 DNA: TGTGCCTGGAGTGTACCAACAGGGGGGGTTTCACCCCTCCACTTT
J gene: TRBJ1-5; clone size: once; D gene: TRBD1; V gene: TRBV19; CDR3 length: 17; CDR3 protein: CASSMWAGTGIGQPQHF; CDR3 DNA: TGTGCCAGTAGTATGTGGGCCGGGACAGGAATAGGCCAGCCCCAGCATTTT
J gene: TRBJ1-5; clone size: NA; D gene: NA; V gene: TRBV28; CDR3 length: 15; CDR3 protein: CASRSWTLLNSLQHF; CDR3 DNA: TGTGCCAGCAGGTCCTGGACTCTATTAAATTCTCTCCAGCATTTT
J gene: TRBJ1-5; clone size: NA; D gene: NA; V gene: TRBV28; CDR3 length: 15; CDR3 protein: CASSLDNRPGLPQHF; CDR3 DNA: TGTGCCAGCAGTTTGGACAACCGGCCGGGTTTGCCCCAGCATTTT